The source of this TCR beta chain is a study of shared clonotypes between healthy human individuals. Across the whole study: Ranging from 18 to 49 in age, donors were two women and a few men.

As concerns this clone: This same CDR3 is encoded by further DNA sequences in the sample.

The run depth of the assay was deep. Original data processing: Owing to the provision of junction-only sequences devoid of quality scores by immunoSEQ, filtering differed. Sequencing was performed with immunoSEQ multiplex PCR; in TCRdb, only in-frame clones are kept and a portion is missing. V, J and clone size derive from that table, while D and trimming were established from the DNA sequence. The data show about half a million clones, 70% to 85% seen once. The CDR3 has 13 residues. V was clipped by 5 bases and J by 6 bases, with 11 bases between them. The germline V gene has CDR1 SGHAT and CDR2 FQDESV (reference sequence).

This chain joins TRBV11-1 and TRBJ1-5; D unclear. This TCR derives from a woman aged 40 to 50 in good health. Some clones in this sample may be carry-over from other donors' samples. Input material: PBMCs. In DNA, the CDR3 is TGTGCCAGCAGCCCCGGAAAGGGTCAGCCCCAGCATTTT. This sequence encodes CASSPGKGQPQHF.